The clone carrying this TCR beta chain was observed a few times. The antigen is undetermined. V trimming: 1 base; J trimming: 1 base; junction bases outside the gene matches: 11. CDR1 is DFQATT and CDR2 is SNEGSKA in the germline V gene (reference sequence). This CDR3 spans 18 amino acids. The entry originates in a study of post-analysis software for immune sequencing data. Study in general: The study covered relapsing-remitting, secondary progressive and progressive-relapsing courses of multiple sclerosis.

TCR beta cDNA libraries had unique molecular identifiers. TCRdb reanalysed the PCR reads using MiXCR and keeps one entry per CDR3 protein. The sample comprises roughly 670,000 distinct CDR3 sequences, roughly three fifths of which are singletons, and 11% rests with the top ten. The study, taken as a whole, reports: The study found TRBV5-6, TRBV5-1 and TRBV20-1 among about 5 TRBV segments more frequent in patients than controls. Samples from a shared batch, those prepared together, strongly co-clustered by F measure.

The V and J genes are TRBV20-1 and TRBJ2-5; the match to TRBD2 covers 11 bases. The sequenced sample consisted of blood. The receptor was isolated from a girl aged 2 to 10 with multiple sclerosis. The DNA of the CDR3 is TGCAGTGCTAGAGGTTTGCCCCTAGCGGGGGGCCTCCAAGAGACCCAGTACTTC. Translation: CSARGLPLAGGLQETQYF.